This TCR beta chain is from a study of shared clonotypes between healthy human individuals. Study observations and caveats: With a handful of donors compared, 5% to 5.5% of naive CD4 clonotypes were shared.

Per the germline V gene, CDR1 is SGDLS and CDR2 is YYNGEE. The CDR3 totals 12 residues. V was cut by 2 bases and J by 15 bases, with 15 bases left in between. Selected positively for CCR7 and CD45RO-negative, naive CD8 cells excluded terminally differentiated effector memory CD45RA+ cells. Healthy HIV-negative adults without recent acute infections or vaccinations served as donors. Only Caucasian adults living in Nashville, Tennessee served as donors. Profiling relied on immunoSEQ multiplex PCR, and the TCRdb table lists in-frame clones only, not all of them. The repertoire holds 2 million to 2.5 million clones, approximately 94% seen once, with around 1.7% in the top ten. As concerns this clone: Its specificity is not known.

The source material was naive CD8+ T cells from PBMCs. The clonotype was recovered from a young man in good health. Some clones in this sample may be carry-over from other donors' samples. V is TRBV9 and J is TRBJ2-1, with D possibly being TRBD1 or TRBD2 (5 bases each). CDR3 sequence reads: CASSVPPGPVFF. In nucleotides, the CDR3 is TGTGCCAGCAGCGTCCCCCCGGGGCCGGTGTTCTTC.